These T cell receptor beta chains were read from a single sample in a study of blood T cell repertoires in COVID-19. Some clones are missing from TCRdb's copy, which holds only in-frame ones; the method was immunoSEQ multiplex PCR. The sample has fewer than 200,000 clones; around 83% are singletons. Material for sequencing was PBMCs or T cells enriched from blood (not recorded which). The receptors here all came from a woman in her forties in a cohort exposed to, infected with or recovered from COVID-19 (not recorded which). CDR3s include the opening cysteine and the closing phenylalanine or tryptophan. A D gene is named only where the DNA matches it firmly. Size tells how often a clone was seen (once, few, many) or the class of an expanded clone, and some rows leave it out.

TRBV5-1,TRBJ1-2,.,.,TGCGCCAGCAGCTCGACTTCCGGGACGCGGGAAGGCTACACCTTC,CASSSTSGTREGYTF
TRBV20-1,TRBJ2-1,.,.,TGCAGTGTCACTAGCCCTAGAGAGCAGTTCTTC,CSVTSPREQFF
TRBV19,TRBJ2-1,.,TRBD2,TGTGCCAGTAGCATTCAACTAGCGGCCCTTGTGGATGAGCAGTTCTTC,CASSIQLAALVDEQFF
TRBV2,TRBJ2-2,.,TRBD1,TGTGCCAGCAAACAGACAGGGGGCGGTAACACCGGGGAGCTGTTTTTT,CASKQTGGGNTGELFF
TRBV7-9,TRBJ1-2,.,TRBD1,TGTGCCAGCAGCCCTTTCCGGGACAGGACTAACTATGGCTACACCTTC,CASSPFRDRTNYGYTF
TRBV19,TRBJ2-7,.,TRBD2,TGTGCCAGTAGTGCGGGGACTAGCGGGAACCGCTACGAGCAGTACTTC,CASSAGTSGNRYEQYF
TRBV5-6,TRBJ2-7,.,.,TGTGCCAGCAGCTTCTTCCACGAGCAGTACTTC,CASSFFHEQYF
TRBV4-1,TRBJ1-2,once,TRBD1,TGCGCCAGCAGCCATCAGGGGGATCGTTATGGCTACACCTTC,CASSHQGDRYGYTF
TRBV27,TRBJ2-7,few,TRBD2,TGTGCCAGCAGTTTAAGAACTAGCGGGAGCTACGAGCAGTACTTC,CASSLRTSGSYEQYF
TRBV4-1,TRBJ2-3,once,.,TGCGCCAGCAGCCAATGGGAGGAGGCAGATACGCAGTATTTT,CASSQWEEADTQYF
TRBV5-1,TRBJ2-7,.,TRBD1,TGCGCCAGCAGCCCCACCGAGGGCAGGGGGCGAGCCTACGAGCAGTACTTC,CASSPTEGRGRAYEQYF
TRBV15,TRBJ2-1,many,TRBD1,TGTGCCACCAGCAGCGGGGACAGGGGTGACGTCAATGAGCAGTTCTTC,CATSSGDRGDVNEQFF
TRBV6-6,TRBJ1-1,.,TRBD1,TGTGCCAGCAGTTACTCGAACAGGGGGCAGAACACTGAAGCTTTCTTT,CASSYSNRGQNTEAFF
TRBV19,TRBJ1-1,.,.,TGTGCCAGTAGTATCGCGGGGGCGAAAACTGAAGCTTTCTTT,CASSIAGAKTEAFF
TRBV24-1,TRBJ1-1,.,TRBD1,TGTGCCACCAGTGATATCCCACGACAGGGAATGAACACTGAAGCTTTCTTT,CATSDIPRQGMNTEAFF
TRBV19,TRBJ1-5,.,.,TGTGCCAGTAGTATGATTGGCGGCGGAGGGGCGCAGCCCCAGCATTTT,CASSMIGGGGAQPQHF
TRBV7-9,TRBJ1-2,.,.,TGTGCCAGCAGCCAAAACAGGAGAGCTAACTATGGCTACACCTTC,CASSQNRRANYGYTF
TRBV18,TRBJ1-2,.,.,TGTGCCAGCTCACGAGGAGACTATGGCTACACCTTC,CASSRGDYGYTF
TRBV14,TRBJ2-1,.,TRBD2,TGTGCCAGCAGCCAAGAGTCCCCCGCCGGACTAGCAAATGAGCAGTTCTTC,CASSQESPAGLANEQFF
TRBV13,TRBJ2-7,once,.,TGTGCCAGCAGCCGTACAGGGGGGGAAAATCCCTACGAGCAGTACTTC,CASSRTGGENPYEQYF
TRBV12-3/TRBV12-4,TRBJ1-2,.,TRBD1,TGTGCCAGCAGAGATCCGGGACAGTATGGCTACACCTTC,CASRDPGQYGYTF
TRBV10-1,TRBJ1-2,.,.,TGCGCCAGCAGTGTTGGCAGGGGAGATGGCTACACCTTC,CASSVGRGDGYTF
TRBV10-3,TRBJ1-1,.,TRBD1,TGTGCCATCAGTGAGACGACCCGGGACAGAAACACTGAAGCTTTCTTT,CAISETTRDRNTEAFF
TRBV12-3/TRBV12-4,TRBJ1-2,.,.,TGTGCCAGCAGTTTAGACAGCTTCTATGGCTACACCTTC,CASSLDSFYGYTF
TRBV4-2,TRBJ1-2,.,.,TGTGCCAGCAGCCAAGACGGGAGTTATTCGGTCTCTGGCTACACCTTC,CASSQDGSYSVSGYTF
TRBV7-9,TRBJ2-1,.,TRBD2,TGTGCCAGCAGCTCAAGGACTAGCGGGAGGCGCTCCTACAATGAGCAGTTCTTC,CASSSRTSGRRSYNEQFF
TRBV18,TRBJ1-3,.,.,TGTGCCAGCTCACCACCAAGAGGGTCTTCGGTGGACACCATATATTTT,CASSPPRGSSVDTIYF
TRBV20-1,TRBJ1-2,.,.,TGCAGTGCCCCCCCTCCGGGAGGCTACACCTTC,CSAPPPGGYTF
TRBV27,TRBJ2-1,.,TRBD1,TGTGCCAGCATAGCTGAAGGGACAGGGGTTTATGAGCAGTTCTTC,CASIAEGTGVYEQFF
TRBV27,TRBJ2-2,.,.,TGTGCCAGCAGTTTATCCGAGTACCGGGAGCTGTTTTTT,CASSLSEYRELFF
TRBV30,TRBJ2-2,.,TRBD2,TGTGCCTGGAATAGCGGGAGAATCACCGGGGAGCTGTTTTTT,CAWNSGRITGELFF
TRBV7-9,TRBJ2-3,.,.,TGTGCCAGCAGCTCCACCGGGACAACCGGGTATTTT,CASSSTGTTGYF
TRBV7-9,TRBJ1-1,.,TRBD1,TGTGCCAGCAGCCACAGGGGGCCGACTGAAGCTTTCTTT,CASSHRGPTEAFF
TRBV5-4,TRBJ2-5,few,.,TGTGCCAGCAGCTGGAGATCGATGGGAGAGACCCAGTACTTC,CASSWRSMGETQYF
TRBV5-4,TRBJ2-5,.,.,TGTGCCAGCAGCTTGGCGGGAGAGACCCAGTACTTC,CASSLAGETQYF
TRBV6-5,TRBJ2-3,once,.,TGTGCCAGCACCCACGAGTCTTACACAGATACGCAGTATTTT,CASTHESYTDTQYF
TRBV4-1,TRBJ1-5,.,.,TGCGCCAGCAGCCACGTTCGAGGTAGCAATCAGCCCCAGCATTTT,CASSHVRGSNQPQHF
TRBV19,TRBJ1-2,.,.,TGTGCCAGTATCGATGCGACATACGCCCATGGCTACACCTTC,CASIDATYAHGYTF
TRBV3-1/TRBV3-2,TRBJ1-2,.,.,TGTGCCAGCAGTTTAACGGCAGGGAACGGCTACACCTTC,CASSLTAGNGYTF
TRBV5-1,TRBJ1-1,.,.,TGCGCCAGCAGCTTGGCCGGGATCGGCAGCGGTTCTTTCTTT,CASSLAGIGSGSFF
TRBV28,TRBJ1-6,few,.,TGTGCCAGCGGGCCGGGGACACCGAGAAGCGCACCCCTCCACTTT,CASGPGTPRSAPLHF